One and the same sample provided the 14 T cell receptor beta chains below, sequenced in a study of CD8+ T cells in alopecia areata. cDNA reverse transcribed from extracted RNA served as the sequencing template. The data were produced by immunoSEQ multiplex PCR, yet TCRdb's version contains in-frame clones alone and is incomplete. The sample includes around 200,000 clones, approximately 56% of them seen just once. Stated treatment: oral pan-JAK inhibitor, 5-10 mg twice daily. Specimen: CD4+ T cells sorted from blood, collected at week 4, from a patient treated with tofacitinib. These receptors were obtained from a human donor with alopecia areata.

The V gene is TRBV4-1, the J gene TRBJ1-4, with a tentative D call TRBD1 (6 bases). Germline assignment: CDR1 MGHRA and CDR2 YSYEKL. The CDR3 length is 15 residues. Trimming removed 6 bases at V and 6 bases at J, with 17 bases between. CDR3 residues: CASRLRNREDEKLFF. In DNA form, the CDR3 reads TGCGCCAGCAGACTGAGGAACAGGGAGGATGAAAAACTGTTTTTT.

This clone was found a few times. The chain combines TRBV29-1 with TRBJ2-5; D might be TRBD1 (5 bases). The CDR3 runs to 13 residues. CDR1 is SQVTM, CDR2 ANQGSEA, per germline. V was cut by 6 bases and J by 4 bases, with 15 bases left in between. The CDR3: CSVEQGIAETQYF. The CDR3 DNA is TGCAGCGTCGAGCAGGGTATCGCAGAGACCCAGTACTTC. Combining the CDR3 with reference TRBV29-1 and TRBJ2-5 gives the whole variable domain SAVISQKPSRDICQRGTSLTIQCQVDSQVTMMFWYRQQPGQSLTLIATANQGSEATYESGFVIDKFPISRPNLTFSTLTVSNMSPEDSSIYLCSVEQGIAETQYFGPGTRLLVL.

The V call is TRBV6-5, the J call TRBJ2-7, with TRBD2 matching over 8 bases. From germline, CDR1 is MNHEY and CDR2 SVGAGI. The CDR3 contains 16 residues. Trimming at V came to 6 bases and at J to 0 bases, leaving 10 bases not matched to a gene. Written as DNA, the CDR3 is TGTGCCAGCAGCTACCGTCGGGAGGGCCCCTCCTACGAGCAGTACTTC. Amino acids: CASSYRREGPSYEQYF.

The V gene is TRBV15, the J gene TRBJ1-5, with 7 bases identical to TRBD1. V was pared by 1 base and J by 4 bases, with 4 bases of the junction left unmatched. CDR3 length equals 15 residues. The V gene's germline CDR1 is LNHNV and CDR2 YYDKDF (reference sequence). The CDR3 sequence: CATSRVDRINQPQHF. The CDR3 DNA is TGTGCCACCAGCAGAGTGGACAGGATTAATCAGCCCCAGCATTTT.

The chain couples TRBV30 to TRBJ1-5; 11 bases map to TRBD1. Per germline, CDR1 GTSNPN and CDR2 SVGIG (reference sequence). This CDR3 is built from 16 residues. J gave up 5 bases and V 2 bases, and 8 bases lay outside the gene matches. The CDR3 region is CAWSWGQGGIDQPQHF. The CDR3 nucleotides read TGTGCCTGGAGTTGGGGACAGGGGGGTATCGATCAGCCCCAGCATTTT.

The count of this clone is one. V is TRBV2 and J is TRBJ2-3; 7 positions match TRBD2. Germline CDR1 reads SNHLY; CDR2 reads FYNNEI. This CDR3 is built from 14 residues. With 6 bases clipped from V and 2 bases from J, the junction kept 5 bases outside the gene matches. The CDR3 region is CASRGGTNTDTQYF. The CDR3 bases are TGTGCCAGCAGGGGAGGGACCAACACAGATACGCAGTATTTT.

CDR3 nucleotide sequence: TGTGCCAGCAGCTGGAAGAGCGGGAGGGCCGGGGATACGCAGTATTTT. This gives the protein CASSWKSGRAGDTQYF. The chain links TRBV5-6 to TRBJ2-3; 10 bases are shared with TRBD2. CDR3 size: 16 residues. Germline V gene lookup returns CDR1 SGHDT and CDR2 YYEEEE. Trimming took 3 bases from V and 6 from J; bases not matched to a gene: 10.

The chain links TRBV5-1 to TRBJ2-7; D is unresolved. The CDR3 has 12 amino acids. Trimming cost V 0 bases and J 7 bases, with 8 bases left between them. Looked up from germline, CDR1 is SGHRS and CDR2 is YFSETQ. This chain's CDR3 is CASSLGTGEQYF. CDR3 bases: TGCGCCAGCAGCTTGGGTACTGGAGAGCAGTACTTC.

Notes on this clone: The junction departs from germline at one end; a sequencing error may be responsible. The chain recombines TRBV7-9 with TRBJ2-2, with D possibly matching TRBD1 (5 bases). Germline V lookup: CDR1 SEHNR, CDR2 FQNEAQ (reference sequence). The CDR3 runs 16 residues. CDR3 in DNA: TGTACCAGCAGCTTTAGCAGCGTGACAGCCACCGGGGAGCTGTTTTTT. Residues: CTSSFSSVTATGELFF.

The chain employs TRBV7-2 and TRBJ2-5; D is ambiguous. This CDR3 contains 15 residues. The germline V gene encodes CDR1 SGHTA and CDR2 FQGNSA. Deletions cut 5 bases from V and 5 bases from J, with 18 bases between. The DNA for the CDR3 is TGTGCCAGCAGCCGCCCTGCCTCGACACGGGAGACCCAGTACTTC. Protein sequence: CASSRPASTRETQYF.

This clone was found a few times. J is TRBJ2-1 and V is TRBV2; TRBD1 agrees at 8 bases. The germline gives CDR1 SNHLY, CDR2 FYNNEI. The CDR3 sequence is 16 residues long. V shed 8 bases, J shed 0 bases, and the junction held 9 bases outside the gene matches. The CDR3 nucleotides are TGTGCCAGCCTAAACGGACAGGGTTTCTCCTACAATGAGCAGTTCTTC. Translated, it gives CASLNGQGFSYNEQFF.

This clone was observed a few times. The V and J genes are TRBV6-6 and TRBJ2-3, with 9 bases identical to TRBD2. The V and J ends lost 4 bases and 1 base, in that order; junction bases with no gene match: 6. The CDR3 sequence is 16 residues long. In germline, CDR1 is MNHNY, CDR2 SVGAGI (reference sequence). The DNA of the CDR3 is TGTGCCAGCAGTTTCGGTTGGACTAGCGGCACAGATACGCAGTATTTT. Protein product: CASSFGWTSGTDTQYF.

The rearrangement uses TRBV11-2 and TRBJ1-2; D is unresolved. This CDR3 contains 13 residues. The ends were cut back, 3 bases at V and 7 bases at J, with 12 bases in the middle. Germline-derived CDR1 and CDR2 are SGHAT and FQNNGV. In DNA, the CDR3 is TGTGCCAGCAGCTTCACATCGGTTGCTGGCTACACCTTC. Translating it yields CASSFTSVAGYTF.

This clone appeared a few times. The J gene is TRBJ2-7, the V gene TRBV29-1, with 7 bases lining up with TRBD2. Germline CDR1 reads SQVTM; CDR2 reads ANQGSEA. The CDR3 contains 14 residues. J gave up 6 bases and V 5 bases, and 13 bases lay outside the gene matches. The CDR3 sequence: CSVSLEGGPFEQYF. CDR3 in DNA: TGCAGCGTTTCGTTGGAGGGAGGGCCGTTCGAGCAGTACTTC.